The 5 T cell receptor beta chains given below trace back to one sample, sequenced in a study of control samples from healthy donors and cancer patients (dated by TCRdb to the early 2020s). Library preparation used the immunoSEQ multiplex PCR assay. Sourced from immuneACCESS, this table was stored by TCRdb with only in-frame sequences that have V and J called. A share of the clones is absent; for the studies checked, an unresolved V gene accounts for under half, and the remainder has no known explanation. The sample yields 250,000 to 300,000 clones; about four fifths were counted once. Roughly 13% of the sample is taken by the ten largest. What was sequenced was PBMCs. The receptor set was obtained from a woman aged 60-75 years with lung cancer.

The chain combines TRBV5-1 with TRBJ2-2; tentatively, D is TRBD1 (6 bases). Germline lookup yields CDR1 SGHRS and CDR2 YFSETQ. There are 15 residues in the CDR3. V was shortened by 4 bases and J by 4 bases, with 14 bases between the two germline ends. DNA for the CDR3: TGCGCCAGCAGCCAGACAACGACAGGCACCGGGGAGCTGTTTTTT. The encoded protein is CASSQTTTGTGELFF. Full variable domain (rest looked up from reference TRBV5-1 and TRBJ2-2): KAGVTQTPRYLIKTRGQQVTLSCSPISGHRSVSWYQQTPGQGLQFLFEYFSETQRNKGNFPGRFSGRQFSNSRSEMNVSTLELGDSALYLCASSQTTTGTGELFFGEGSRLTVL.

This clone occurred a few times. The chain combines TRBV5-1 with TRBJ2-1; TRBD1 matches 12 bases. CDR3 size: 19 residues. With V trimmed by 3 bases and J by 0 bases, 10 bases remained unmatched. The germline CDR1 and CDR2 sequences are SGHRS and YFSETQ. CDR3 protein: CASSSGTGGSQSSYNEQFF. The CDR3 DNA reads TGCGCCAGCAGCTCCGGGACAGGGGGCTCTCAGAGCTCCTACAATGAGCAGTTCTTC.

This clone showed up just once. The CDR3 region is CASSTDAVGAIGSSREAFF. The CDR3 DNA reads TGTGCCAGCAGTACTGACGCGGTAGGGGCAATTGGATCCTCACGTGAAGCTTTCTTT. The chain is built from TRBV2 and TRBJ1-1; maybe TRBD1 (5 bases). V was pared by 5 bases and J by 7 bases, with 32 bases between. Germline loops: CDR1 SNHLY, CDR2 FYNNEI. CDR3 length equals 19 residues.

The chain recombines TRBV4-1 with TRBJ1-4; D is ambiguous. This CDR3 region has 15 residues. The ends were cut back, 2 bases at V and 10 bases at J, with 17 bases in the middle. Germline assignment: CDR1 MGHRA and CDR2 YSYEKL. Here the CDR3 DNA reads TGCGCCAGCAGCCAATGGACGGCCCTCCATGGAAAACTGTTTTTT. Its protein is CASSQWTALHGKLFF.

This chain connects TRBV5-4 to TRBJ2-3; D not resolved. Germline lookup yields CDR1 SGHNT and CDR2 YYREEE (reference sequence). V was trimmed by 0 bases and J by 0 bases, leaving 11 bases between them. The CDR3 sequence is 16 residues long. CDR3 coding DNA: TGTGCCAGCAGCTTGGTGGCGATTCATAGCACAGATACGCAGTATTTT. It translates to CASSLVAIHSTDTQYF.